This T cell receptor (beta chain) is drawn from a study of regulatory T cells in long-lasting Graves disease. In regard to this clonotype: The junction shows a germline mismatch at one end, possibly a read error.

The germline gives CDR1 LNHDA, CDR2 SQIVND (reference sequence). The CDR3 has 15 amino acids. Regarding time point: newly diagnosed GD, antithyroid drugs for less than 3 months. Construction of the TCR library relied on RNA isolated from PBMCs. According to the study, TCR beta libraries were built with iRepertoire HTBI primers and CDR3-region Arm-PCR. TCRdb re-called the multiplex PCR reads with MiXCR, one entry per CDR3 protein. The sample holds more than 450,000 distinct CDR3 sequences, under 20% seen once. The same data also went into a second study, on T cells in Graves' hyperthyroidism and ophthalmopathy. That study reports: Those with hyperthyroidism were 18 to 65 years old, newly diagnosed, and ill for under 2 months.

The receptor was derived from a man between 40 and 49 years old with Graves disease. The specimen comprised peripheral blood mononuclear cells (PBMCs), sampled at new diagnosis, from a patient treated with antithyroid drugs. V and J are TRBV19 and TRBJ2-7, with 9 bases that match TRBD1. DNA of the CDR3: TGTGTCAGTAGTATGCCCGGGACAGGGAGATACGAGCAGTACTTC. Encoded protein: CVSSMPGTGRYEQYF. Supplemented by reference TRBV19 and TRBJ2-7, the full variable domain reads DGGITQSPKYLFRKEGQNVTLSCEQNLNHDAMYWYRQDPGQGLRLIYYSQIVNDFQKGDIAEGYSVSREKKESFPLTVTSAQKNPTAFYLCVSSMPGTGRYEQYFGPGTRLTVT.